The clone carrying this T cell receptor beta chain showed up many times. What it binds is not known. MiXCR, run by TCRdb on the 5' RACE reads, gives a single entry per CDR3 protein. The sample lists about 160,000 distinct CDR3 sequences; roughly 18% were seen once. The V and J ends lost 3 bases and 7 bases respectively, with 6 bases between them. Per germline, CDR1 LGHDT and CDR2 YNNKEL (reference sequence). The CDR3 sequence is 11 residues long. The data were taken from a study of CD8 T cells in ankylosing spondylitis. Notes on the study in general: Blood of patients with ankylosing spondylitis appeared to be characterized by a TCR beta motif of roughly eight highly homologous variants. Certain motif variants had earlier been reported in reactive arthritis synovial fluid and blood. Reportedly, matched ankylosing spondylitis synovial fluid was significantly enriched for disease-linked clones.

The sample was blood, either unsorted or a sorted T cell fraction (not recorded which). This sequence was found in a male donor with ankylosing spondylitis or in good health (not recorded which). This sequence joins TRBV3-1 and TRBJ1-1; D not certain. This chain's CDR3 is CASSHTGEAFF. The CDR3 DNA sequence: TGTGCCAGCAGCCACACGGGTGAAGCTTTCTTT.